This paragraph covers one T cell receptor beta chain sequence. Its specificity is unknown. Being one base from a much bigger clone, this may be a read error. This specimen comes from a study of T-cell reconstitution after alpha-beta-depleted transplantation in children. Regarding the study as a whole: T-cell counts and diversity at one year post-transplant came mainly from newly produced T cells. Some patients' high day-60 TCRbeta diversity was traced to surviving recipient T cells and thymic progenitors.

The library targeted TCRbeta and was prepared with unique molecular identifiers. MiXCR was run by TCRdb on the PCR reads, yielding one entry per CDR3 protein. The sample yields about 280,000 distinct CDR3 sequences, roughly 10% seen once. This CDR3 region has 13 residues. Germline values: CDR1 SQVTM, CDR2 ANQGSEA. The sample consisted of peripheral blood, taken 180 days after TCRalphabeta/CD19-depleted stem cell transplant. The chain joins TRBV29-1 to TRBJ1-2; no clear D. The sequence was obtained from a male patient under 10 years old who had a stem cell transplant for chronic granulomatous disease, so the T cells may come from the graft donor. This CDR3 reads CSVTPRVSYSYTF. The CDR3 bases are TGCAGCGTCACCCCTCGGGTCTCCTATAGCTACACCTTC. Full variable domain (missing parts from reference TRBV29-1 and TRBJ1-2): SAVISQKPSRDICQRGTSLTIQCQVDSQVTMMFWYRQQPGQSLTLIATANQGSEATYESGFVIDKFPISRPNLTFSTLTVSNMSPEDSSIYLCSVTPRVSYSYTFGSGTRLTVV.